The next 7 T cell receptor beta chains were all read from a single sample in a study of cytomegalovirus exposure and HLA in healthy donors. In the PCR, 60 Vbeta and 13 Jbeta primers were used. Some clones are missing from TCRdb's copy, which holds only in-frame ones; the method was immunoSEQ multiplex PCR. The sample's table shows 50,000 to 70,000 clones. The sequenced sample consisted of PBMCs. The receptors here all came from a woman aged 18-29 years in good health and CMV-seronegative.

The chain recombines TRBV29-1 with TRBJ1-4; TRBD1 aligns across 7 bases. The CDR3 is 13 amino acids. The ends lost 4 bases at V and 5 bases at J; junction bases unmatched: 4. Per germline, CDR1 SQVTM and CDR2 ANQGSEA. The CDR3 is CSVAGTVNEKLFF. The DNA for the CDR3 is TGCAGCGTTGCCGGGACAGTCAATGAAAAACTGTTTTTT.

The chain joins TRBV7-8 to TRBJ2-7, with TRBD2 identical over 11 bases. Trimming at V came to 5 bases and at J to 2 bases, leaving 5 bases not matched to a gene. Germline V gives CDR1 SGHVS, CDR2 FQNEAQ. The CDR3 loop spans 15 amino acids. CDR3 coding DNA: TGTGCCAGCAGCATGGGACTAGCGGTTGCCTACGAGCAGTACTTC. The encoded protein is CASSMGLAVAYEQYF.

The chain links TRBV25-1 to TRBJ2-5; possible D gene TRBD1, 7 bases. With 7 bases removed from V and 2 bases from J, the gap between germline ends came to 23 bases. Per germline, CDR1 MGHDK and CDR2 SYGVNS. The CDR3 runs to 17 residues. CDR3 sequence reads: CASTIRGRDGPQETQYF. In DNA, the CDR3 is TGTGCCAGCACTATAAGGGGGCGGGACGGACCGCAAGAGACCCAGTACTTC.

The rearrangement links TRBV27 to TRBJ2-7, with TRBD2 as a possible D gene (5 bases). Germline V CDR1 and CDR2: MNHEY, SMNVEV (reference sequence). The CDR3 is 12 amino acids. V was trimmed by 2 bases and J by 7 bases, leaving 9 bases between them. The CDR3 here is CASSLGTGEQYF. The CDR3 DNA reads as TGTGCCAGCAGTTTAGGTACGGGGGAGCAGTACTTC.

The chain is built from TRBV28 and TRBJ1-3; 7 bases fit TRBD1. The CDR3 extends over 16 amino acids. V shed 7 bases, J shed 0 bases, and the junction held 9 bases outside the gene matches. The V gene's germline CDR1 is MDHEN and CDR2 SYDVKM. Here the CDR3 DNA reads TGTGCCAGCACCGCGGGACAGACTTCCTCTGGAAACACCATATATTTT. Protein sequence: CASTAGQTSSGNTIYF.

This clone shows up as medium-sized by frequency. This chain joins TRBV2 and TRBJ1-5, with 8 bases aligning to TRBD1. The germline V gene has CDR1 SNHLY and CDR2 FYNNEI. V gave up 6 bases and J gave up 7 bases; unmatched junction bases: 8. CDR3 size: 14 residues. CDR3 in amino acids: CASSATTGDQPQHF. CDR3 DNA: TGTGCCAGCAGCGCGACGACAGGGGACCAGCCCCAGCATTTT.

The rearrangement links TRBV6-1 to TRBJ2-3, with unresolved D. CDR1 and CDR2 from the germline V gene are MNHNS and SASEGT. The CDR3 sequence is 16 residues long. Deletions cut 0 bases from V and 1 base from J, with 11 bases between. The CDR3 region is CASSEAPRLGTDTQYF. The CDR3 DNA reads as TGTGCCAGCAGTGAAGCGCCCCGACTCGGCACAGATACGCAGTATTTT.